The 30 T cell receptor beta chains below were found in one sample sequenced in a study of CD8+CD57+ T cells in acquired aplastic anemia. Selection for sequencing was limited to patients who had shown CD8+CD57+ cell expansion by flow cytometry. Genomic DNA was employed as the template in profiling TCR beta VDJ and CDR3. TCRdb processed the reads anew with MiXCR; each CDR3 protein has one entry. The sample carries roughly 98,000 distinct CDR3 sequences, approximately 73% recorded once. Sample: sorted CD4+, CD8+, or CD8+CD57+ T cells (not recorded which) from PBMCs. The origin of the receptors is a human donor with aplastic anemia.

On this clonotype itself: This may come from a read error, since a much larger clone is one base off. CDR3 in amino acids: CASSPSSSGVYNKQFF. For the CDR3, the DNA is TGCGCCAGCAGCCCCTCTTCCAGCGGGGTCTACAATAAGCAGTTCTTC. The rearrangement joins TRBV4-1 to TRBJ2-1; 7 bases agree with TRBD2. This CDR3 is built from 16 residues. Germline loops: CDR1 MGHRA, CDR2 YSYEKL.

This rearrangement joins TRBV5-4 to TRBJ2-7; TRBD1 matches 7 bases. The germline gives CDR1 SGHNT, CDR2 YYREEE (reference sequence). The length of the CDR3 is 13 residues. The trim removed 3 bases at V and 3 bases at J, leaving 3 bases unmatched. CDR3 protein: CASSSTGSYEQYF. The CDR3 nucleotides read TGTGCCAGCAGCTCGACAGGGAGCTACGAGCAGTACTTC.

This chain uses TRBV6-1 with TRBJ1-4; 7 positions match TRBD1. Germline lookup yields CDR1 MNHNS and CDR2 SASEGT. V was clipped by 1 base and J by 7 bases; unmatched bases: 6. This CDR3 contains 15 residues. CDR3 residues: CASSEGRGIIEKLFF. In DNA form, the CDR3 reads TGTGCCAGCAGTGAAGGCAGGGGGATTATTGAAAAACTGTTTTTT.

The genes are TRBV7-9 and TRBJ2-5, with D possibly being TRBD2 (6 bases). Germline assignment: CDR1 SEHNR and CDR2 FQNEAQ (reference sequence). V was pared by 6 bases and J by 5 bases, with 13 bases between. This CDR3 is built from 13 residues. This CDR3 reads CASRREVGETQYF. DNA for the CDR3: TGTGCCAGCAGGAGGGAGGTGGGGGAGACCCAGTACTTC.

The chain links TRBV9 to TRBJ2-3; D is ambiguous. The CDR3 has 15 amino acids. Germline CDR1 is SGDLS and CDR2 is YYNGEE. V was trimmed by 1 base and J by 2 bases, leaving 11 bases between them. CDR3 amino acids: CASSVIDGYTDTQYF. The CDR3 DNA sequence: TGTGCCAGCAGCGTAATTGACGGGTACACAGATACGCAGTATTTT.

This clonotype was counted a few times. The V call is TRBV7-3, the J call TRBJ2-7, with D possibly matching TRBD1 (6 bases). CDR3 length equals 13 residues. CDR1 is SGHTA and CDR2 is FQGTGA in the germline V gene. The germline V and J ends were trimmed by 5 bases and 6 bases, with 14 bases remaining between them. CDR3 loop: CASSQQQGAEQYF. DNA for the CDR3: TGTGCCAGCAGCCAACAACAGGGTGCCGAGCAGTACTTC.

V gene TRBV24-1 combines with J gene TRBJ2-3; a possible D gene is TRBD2 (7 bases). CDR3 length: 16 amino acids. CDR1 is KGHDR, CDR2 SFDVKD, per germline. The V and J ends lost 6 bases and 4 bases respectively, with 19 bases between them. In DNA form, the CDR3 reads TGTGCCACCAGTCCTTCACGCGGGGGCAGGTCAGATACGCAGTATTTT. It encodes CATSPSRGGRSDTQYF.

The chain employs TRBV7-7 and TRBJ2-3, with D possibly being TRBD2 (6 bases). The CDR3 loop spans 14 amino acids. The V end was cut by 5 bases, the J end by 0 bases, with 9 bases between. Germline V gene data show CDR1 as SSHAT and CDR2 as FNYEAQ (reference sequence). CDR3 nucleotide sequence: TGTGCCAGCAGCCTCGGGACTAGCACAGATACGCAGTATTTT. Translating it yields CASSLGTSTDTQYF.

For this clonotype: Its ends do not fully match the called genes, so a read error is possible. The V call is TRBV7-3, the J call TRBJ2-1; D not certain. The V gene's germline CDR1 is SGHTA and CDR2 FQGTGA. The CDR3 runs to 12 residues. CDR3 loop: CASGFSYNEQFF. In DNA form, the CDR3 reads TGTGCCAGCGGCTTCTCCTACAATGAGCAGTTCTTC.

Of note for this clonotype: The CDR3 carries no conserved terminal phenylalanine or tryptophan, so it likely arises from a read error. The V and J genes are TRBV19 and TRBJ1-2; D perhaps matches TRBD1 (5 bases). Germline-derived CDR1 and CDR2 are LNHDA and SQIVND (reference sequence). The CDR3 spans 13 residues. V shed 5 bases and J shed 2 bases, with 9 bases lying between them. The CDR3 spells CASSRGRNYGYTL. The CDR3 nucleotides read TGTGCCAGTAGTCGGGGACGGAACTATGGCTACACCCTC.

V and J are TRBV7-9 and TRBJ1-3, with D uncertain. The ends were cut back, 4 bases at V and 4 bases at J, with 8 bases in the middle. Germline V gives CDR1 SEHNR, CDR2 FQNEAQ (reference sequence). This CDR3 is 13 amino acids long. CDR3 DNA sequence: TGTGCCAGCAGCTCGCTGGGGGGAAACACCATATATTTT. It codes for CASSSLGGNTIYF.

The chain links TRBV2 to TRBJ2-7; 9 nucleotides line up with TRBD1. J lost 5 bases, V lost 6 bases, and 2 bases had no gene match. The germline V gene encodes CDR1 SNHLY and CDR2 FYNNEI. The CDR3 length is 12 residues. The CDR3, as DNA: TGTGCCAGCAGGGACAGGGGTCACGAGCAGTACTTC. As protein: CASRDRGHEQYF. Full variable domain (remainder filled in from reference TRBV2 and TRBJ2-7): EPEVTQTPSHQVTQMGQEVILRCVPISNHLYFYWYRQILGQKVEFLVSFYNNEISEKSEIFDDQFSVERPDGSNFTLKIRSTKLEDSAMYFCASRDRGHEQYFGPGTRLTVT.

The chain has TRBV10-3 and TRBJ1-1; the D gene is possibly TRBD1 (6 bases). The germline CDR1 and CDR2 sequences are ENHRY and SYGVKD. V was clipped by 5 bases and J by 1 base, with 17 bases between them. The CDR3 contains 16 residues. The CDR3: CAISPLGGPGNTEAFF. CDR3 DNA: TGTGCCATCAGTCCTTTAGGGGGACCCGGGAACACTGAAGCTTTCTTT.

The chain links TRBV20-1 to TRBJ2-7; 11 nucleotides align to TRBD2. This CDR3 contains 14 residues. The ends lost 6 bases at V and 5 bases at J; junction bases unmatched: 9. CDR1 DFQATT and CDR2 SNEGSKA come from the germline V gene (reference sequence). The CDR3 bases are TGCAGTGCGGAAGAGACTAGCGGGATCGACGAGCAGTACTTC. Translation gives CSAEETSGIDEQYF.

This clonotype was observed at least ten times. A read error is possible here, since a much larger clone lies one base away. The chain is built from TRBV20-1 and TRBJ2-7; D assignment may be TRBD1 or TRBD2 (5 bases each). The CDR3 contains 14 residues. V lost 3 bases and J lost 5, with 17 bases in between. CDR1 and CDR2 (germline): DFQATT, SNEGSKA (reference sequence). The CDR3 nucleotides are TGCAGTGCTAGCGATTCGGGACGGGGTCACGAGCAGTACTTC. Translation gives CSASDSGRGHEQYF.

The V call is TRBV5-1, the J call TRBJ2-3, with 7 bases aligning to TRBD1. The trim removed 4 bases at V and 0 bases at J, leaving 2 bases unmatched. CDR1 is SGHRS and CDR2 is YFSETQ in the germline V gene. This CDR3 has 14 residues. CDR3: CASSETGSTDTQYF. Written as DNA, the CDR3 is TGCGCCAGCAGCGAGACAGGGAGCACAGATACGCAGTATTTT.

The V call is TRBV9, the J call TRBJ2-2; either TRBD1 or TRBD2 may fit D (5 bases each). Germline-derived CDR1 and CDR2 are SGDLS and YYNGEE. CDR3 length: 16 amino acids. Trimming cost V 1 base and J 5 bases, with 15 bases left between them. CDR3 amino acids: CASSVRPGTRTGELFF. Written as DNA, the CDR3 is TGTGCCAGCAGCGTACGTCCTGGGACGAGGACCGGGGAGCTGTTTTTT.

The chain combines TRBV2 with TRBJ2-1, with 12 bases that match TRBD1. The V gene's germline CDR1 is SNHLY and CDR2 FYNNEI. The CDR3 loop spans 17 amino acids. Trimming cost V 6 bases and J 2 bases; bases outside gene matches: 8. This CDR3 reads CASRDRDRGRTYNEQFF. The CDR3, as DNA: TGTGCCAGCAGAGACCGGGACAGGGGGCGCACCTACAATGAGCAGTTCTTC.

The chain links TRBV19 to TRBJ1-5; D is uncertain. Trimming shortened V by 3 bases and J by 0 bases, and 6 bases separated the two germline ends. The V gene's germline CDR1 is LNHDA and CDR2 SQIVND (reference sequence). The CDR3 loop spans 14 amino acids. The CDR3, as DNA: TGTGCCAGTAGTATTTCACCTAGCAATCAGCCCCAGCATTTT. As protein: CASSISPSNQPQHF.

This clonotype showed up just once. The chain employs TRBV7-9 and TRBJ2-5; possible D gene TRBD2, 6 bases. The germline CDR1 and CDR2 sequences are SEHNR and FQNEAQ (reference sequence). V was cut by 5 bases and J by 0 bases, with 10 bases left in between. CDR3 size: 14 residues. The CDR3 is CASSPREYQETQYF. The CDR3 nucleotides are TGTGCCAGCAGCCCACGGGAGTACCAAGAGACCCAGTACTTC.

J is TRBJ1-6 and V is TRBV7-9; D is undetermined. V gave up 5 bases and J gave up 7 bases, with 15 bases separating them. CDR3 length equals 15 residues. Germline V gene data show CDR1 as SEHNR and CDR2 as FQNEAQ (reference sequence). CDR3 loop: CASSPEVSGNSPLHF. CDR3 in DNA: TGTGCCAGCAGCCCAGAGGTATCGGGGAATTCACCCCTCCACTTT.

V is TRBV6-4 and J is TRBJ1-1; D gene uncertain. Germline-derived CDR1 and CDR2 are MRHNA and SNTAGT. Between the trimmed V and J ends, which lost 0 bases and 2 bases, there was a span of 4 bases. There are 13 residues in the CDR3. The CDR3 spells CASSDSDNTEAFF. The CDR3 region has the DNA TGTGCCAGCAGTGACTCGGACAACACTGAAGCTTTCTTT.

Remarks on this clonotype: Lacking the conserved final phenylalanine or tryptophan, this CDR3 likely reflects a read error. The DNA is omitted, as the CDR3 cannot be located on it reliably, and the CDR3 follows TCRdb's listing. The chain carries TRBV29-1 and TRBJ2-5. Germline lookup yields CDR1 SQVTM and CDR2 ANQGSEA. A total of 10 residues make up the CDR3, ends included. CDR3 protein: CSVGGWELPP.

The V call is TRBV10-3, the J call TRBJ1-2, with D unclear. V gave up 0 bases and J gave up 2 bases, with 7 bases separating them. The CDR3 is made up of 14 amino acids. The germline V gene encodes CDR1 ENHRY and CDR2 SYGVKD. The DNA of the CDR3 is TGTGCCATCAGTGAGTCGGTCCAGAACTATGGCTACACCTTC. Its translation: CAISESVQNYGYTF.

The chain joins TRBV29-1 to TRBJ1-1; TRBD1 might be the D (6 bases). Germline V gives CDR1 SQVTM, CDR2 ANQGSEA. The CDR3 consists of 12 residues. V was shortened by 4 bases and J by 3 bases, with 9 bases between the two germline ends. The CDR3 loop is CSVVQGYTEAFF. In nucleotides, the CDR3 is TGCAGCGTTGTCCAGGGGTACACTGAAGCTTTCTTT.

V and J are TRBV5-4 and TRBJ1-2; D uncertain. Germline values: CDR1 SGHNT, CDR2 YYREEE (reference sequence). This CDR3 spans 14 amino acids. Trimming shortened V by 2 bases and J by 3 bases, and 11 bases separated the two germline ends. The CDR3 spells CASSFAYVDYGYTF. In DNA form, the CDR3 reads TGTGCCAGCAGCTTTGCGTATGTAGACTATGGCTACACCTTC.

The chain is built from TRBV5-1 and TRBJ2-7; D is unresolved. V lost 4 bases and J 7 bases, leaving 9 bases between the germline ends. This CDR3 is built from 11 residues. Germline CDR1 and CDR2: SGHRS and YFSETQ. The CDR3 bases are TGCGCCAGCAGCAACGAGCGAGAGCAGTACTTC. Protein product: CASSNEREQYF.

The chain carries TRBV5-4 and TRBJ1-2; unclear D gene. The V and J ends lost 7 bases and 6 bases respectively, with 19 bases between them. CDR3 size: 14 residues. In germline, CDR1 is SGHNT, CDR2 YYREEE (reference sequence). DNA for the CDR3: TGTGCCAGCGGGCCGACTTCAATGGGAAATGGCTACACCTTC. Amino acid sequence: CASGPTSMGNGYTF. Full variable domain (remainder filled in from reference TRBV5-4 and TRBJ1-2): ETGVTQSPTHLIKTRGQQVTLRCSSQSGHNTVSWYQQALGQGPQFIFQYYREEENGRGNFPPRFSGLQFPNYSSELNVNALELDDSALYLCASGPTSMGNGYTFGSGTRLTVV.

This chain links TRBV5-4 with TRBJ1-4; tentative D call: TRBD1 (6 bases). The CDR3 runs to 14 residues. The germline V and J ends were trimmed by 0 bases and 5 bases, with 8 bases remaining between them. Germline CDR1 is SGHNT and CDR2 is YYREEE (reference sequence). Here the CDR3 DNA reads TGTGCCAGCAGCTTGGAACAGGGAAATGAAAAACTGTTTTTT. It codes for CASSLEQGNEKLFF.

The chain carries TRBV10-3 and TRBJ2-2, with D perhaps TRBD1 (6 bases). V was pared by 4 bases and J by 2 bases, with 11 bases between. CDR3 length: 15 residues. The germline V gene encodes CDR1 ENHRY and CDR2 SYGVKD. In DNA form, the CDR3 reads TGTGCCATCAGTGTAAGACAGGCAAACACCGGGGAGCTGTTTTTT. Translation gives CAISVRQANTGELFF.